Listed below are T cell receptor beta chains from one sample, sequenced in a study of beta chain features in type 1 diabetes. Profiling relied on immunoSEQ multiplex PCR, and the TCRdb table lists in-frame clones only, not all of them. The sample yields 300,000 to 400,000 clones, 9.5% to 11% seen once. Input material: naive CD4+ T cells from blood. The origin of the receptors is a woman aged 25-40 years in good health. Each CDR3 is given with its conserved first and last residue. Each record gives: clone size, V gene, J gene, CDR3 length, D gene, CDR3 DNA, CDR3 protein. D genes are given only for firm matches. Clone size is shown for a subset of rows, as once, few, many or a class of expanded clone.

size: few; V: TRBV12-5; J: TRBJ2-1; length: 13; D: -; DNA: TGTGCTAGTGGGACCGACAGAGCCAATGAGCAGTTCTTC; CDR3: CASGTDRANEQFF
size: -; V: TRBV18; J: TRBJ2-1; length: 11; D: -; DNA: TGTGCCAGCTACAGGAGGGATGAGCAGTTCTTC; CDR3: CASYRRDEQFF
size: -; V: TRBV21-1; J: TRBJ1-5; length: 15; D: -; DNA: TGTGCCAGCAGCAAAGAGGACAGGGACAATCAGCCCCAGCATTTT; CDR3: CASSKEDRDNQPQHF
size: -; V: TRBV18; J: TRBJ2-7; length: 16; D: TRBD2; DNA: TGTGCCAGCTCACCACGTAGCCTAGCGGGAGTAAGTGAGCAGTACTTC; CDR3: CASSPRSLAGVSEQYF
size: once; V: TRBV7-2; J: TRBJ2-7; length: 12; D: TRBD2; DNA: TGTGCCAGCAGCCCACGGGGGGACGAGCAGTACTTC; CDR3: CASSPRGDEQYF
size: few; V: TRBV29-1; J: TRBJ2-3; length: 16; D: TRBD2; DNA: TGCAGCGTGGTCGGCACTAGCGCTTCTAGCACAGATACGCAGTATTTT; CDR3: CSVVGTSASSTDTQYF
size: -; V: TRBV27; J: TRBJ1-2; length: 15; D: -; DNA: TGTGCCAGCAGTTTAATTGCCGAGAATAACTATGGCTACACCTTC; CDR3: CASSLIAENNYGYTF
size: -; V: TRBV18; J: TRBJ2-3; length: 15; D: -; DNA: TGTGCCAGCTCACAATCCGGGGATCCCACAGATACGCAGTATTTT; CDR3: CASSQSGDPTDTQYF
size: few; V: TRBV15; J: TRBJ2-1; length: 16; D: TRBD2; DNA: TGTGCCACCAGCAGAGGAGGGACTACGAAGTACAATGAGCAGTTCTTC; CDR3: CATSRGGTTKYNEQFF
size: -; V: TRBV18; J: TRBJ2-5; length: 14; D: -; DNA: TGTGCCAGCTCACCATACTCGGGAGAGGAGACCCAGTACTTC; CDR3: CASSPYSGEETQYF
size: few; V: TRBV10-3; J: TRBJ2-4; length: 16; D: TRBD1; DNA: TGTGCCATCAGTGGCCCTGACAGGGTTGGCAAAAACATTCAGTACTTC; CDR3: CAISGPDRVGKNIQYF
size: -; V: TRBV6-5; J: TRBJ1-5; length: 14; D: -; DNA: TGTGCCAGCAGTTCCGGGGGGAGCAATCAGCCCCAGCATTTT; CDR3: CASSSGGSNQPQHF
size: -; V: TRBV5-1; J: TRBJ2-7; length: 14; D: -; DNA: TGCGCCAGCAGCTTGGCGGCAGGTGCCTACGAGCAGTACTTC; CDR3: CASSLAAGAYEQYF
size: few; V: TRBV2; J: TRBJ1-2; length: 13; D: -; DNA: TGTGCCAGCAGTGAGGCGGGGGTGCGGGGCTACACCTTC; CDR3: CASSEAGVRGYTF
size: few; V: TRBV5-6; J: TRBJ2-7; length: 15; D: TRBD1; DNA: TGTGCCAGCAGCCTACCTCAGACAGGGGGCGACGAGCAGTACTTC; CDR3: CASSLPQTGGDEQYF
size: few; V: TRBV5-4; J: TRBJ2-1; length: 15; D: TRBD2; DNA: TGTGCCAGCAGCTTCGTAGCGGGAGTGAACAATGAGCAGTTCTTC; CDR3: CASSFVAGVNNEQFF
size: few; V: TRBV29-1; J: TRBJ2-1; length: 13; D: TRBD2; DNA: TGCAGCGTAGGGGGACTAGCGTTACAACGGCAGTTCTTC; CDR3: CSVGGLALQRQFF
size: -; V: TRBV29-1; J: TRBJ2-1; length: 14; D: TRBD2; DNA: TGCAGCGTTCGACTAGCGGCCTCGAGGAATGAGCAGTTCTTC; CDR3: CSVRLAASRNEQFF
size: few; V: TRBV7-2; J: TRBJ2-1; length: 15; D: TRBD1; DNA: TGTGCCAGCAGTCGGGCCGGGACAGGACACAATGAGCAGTTCTTC; CDR3: CASSRAGTGHNEQFF
size: few; V: TRBV25-1; J: TRBJ2-1; length: 18; D: TRBD2; DNA: TGTGCCAGCAGTGATTCCCCCGGGACTAGCGGAGATTACAATGAGCAGTTCTTC; CDR3: CASSDSPGTSGDYNEQFF
size: few; V: TRBV28; J: TRBJ2-3; length: 16; D: TRBD1; DNA: TGTGCCAGCAGTTTCCCCGGGACAGGGATGAGAGATACGCAGTATTTT; CDR3: CASSFPGTGMRDTQYF
size: few; V: TRBV6-5; J: TRBJ2-3; length: 16; D: TRBD2; DNA: TGTGCCAGCAGTTACAATCTAGCGGGAGGCACAGATACGCAGTATTTT; CDR3: CASSYNLAGGTDTQYF
size: -; V: TRBV5-4; J: TRBJ2-5; length: 15; D: TRBD2; DNA: TGTGCCAGCAGCCAACTAGCGGGGAGCCAAGAGACCCAGTACTTC; CDR3: CASSQLAGSQETQYF
size: -; V: TRBV29-1; J: TRBJ2-5; length: 16; D: TRBD2; DNA: TGCAGCGCCCCCGGGTCTAGCGGGAGCAGGGGGGAGACCCAGTACTTC; CDR3: CSAPGSSGSRGETQYF
size: few; V: TRBV29-1; J: TRBJ2-3; length: 17; D: TRBD2; DNA: TGCAGCGTTGTAAGGGGCGCCCTAGCGGGAGTTCTAGATACGCAGTATTTT; CDR3: CSVVRGALAGVLDTQYF
size: -; V: TRBV11-3; J: TRBJ2-2; length: 15; D: -; DNA: TGTGCCAGCAGCTTACGACAGGCAAGTCACGGGGAGCTGTTTTTT; CDR3: CASSLRQASHGELFF
size: few; V: TRBV29-1; J: TRBJ1-1; length: 13; D: -; DNA: TGCAGCGGGGGGGGGTCCATGAACACTGAAGCTTTCTTT; CDR3: CSGGGSMNTEAFF
size: -; V: TRBV28; J: TRBJ2-7; length: 13; D: -; DNA: TGTGCCACCTATAGCGGAAGCTCCTACGAGCAGTACTTC; CDR3: CATYSGSSYEQYF
size: -; V: TRBV28; J: TRBJ2-7; length: 17; D: TRBD2; DNA: TGTGCCAGCAGTTTAAGTCTAGGGCTAGCGGGCCCCCCCCAGCAGTACTTC; CDR3: CASSLSLGLAGPPQQYF
size: -; V: TRBV13; J: TRBJ2-3; length: 13; D: -; DNA: TGTGCCAGCAGCTTAGCGGTCACAGATACGCAGTATTTT; CDR3: CASSLAVTDTQYF
size: -; V: TRBV5-5; J: TRBJ2-5; length: 14; D: -; DNA: TGTGCCAGCAGCTTGGGGCGGGGTCAAGAGACCCAGTACTTC; CDR3: CASSLGRGQETQYF